The T cell receptor beta chain described here comes from a study of T cell repertoires in cytomegalovirus infection. Looking at the study overall: Indications of both CMV infection and matching HLA type were provided by public TCR beta signatures.

This clonotype showed up just a few times. Its antigen is unidentified. TCRdb re-analysed the reads in MiXCR, keeping a single row per CDR3 protein. Of 750,000 to 950,000 distinct CDR3 sequences in the sample, just under 30% are singletons; the top ten hold around 13%. V lost 5 bases and J lost 6, with 13 bases in between. CDR1 is SEHNR and CDR2 is FQNEAQ in the germline V gene (reference sequence). The CDR3 contains 13 residues. The chain combines TRBV7-9 with TRBJ1-2; D gene unclear. This clonotype was sampled from a human donor in good health (CMV status not recorded). Some clones in this sample may be carry-over from other donors' samples. Material: cultured CD8+ T cells from PBMCs, obtained from culture after CMV antigen stimulation. The CDR3 DNA reads as TGTGCCAGCAGCCTAGGACTGCTGGATGGCTACACCTTC. It specifies CASSLGLLDGYTF.